A single sample is the source of the 2 T cell receptor beta chains below, sequenced in a study of cytomegalovirus exposure and HLA in healthy donors. The PCR ran on 60 Vbeta and 13 Jbeta primers. Produced via immunoSEQ multiplex PCR; TCRdb's table is partial and in-frame only. The sample lists about 160,000 clones, 84% occurring once. Sequencing was done on a sample of PBMCs. These receptors all stem from a man between 18 and 35 years old in good health and CMV-seronegative.

The chain links TRBV2 to TRBJ2-3, with TRBD2 identical over 11 bases. Trimming removed 3 bases from V and 0 bases from J; junction bases left unmatched: 11. The CDR3 is 19 amino acids. Germline V lookup: CDR1 SNHLY, CDR2 FYNNEI. In DNA form, the CDR3 reads TGTGCCAGCAGTGAGAGGCTGCTCATAGCGGGAGGGAGCACAGATACGCAGTATTTT. This codes for CASSERLLIAGGSTDTQYF.

The rearrangement joins TRBV4-3 to TRBJ2-4, with a tentative D call TRBD2 (5 bases). CDR1 is LGHNA and CDR2 is YSLEER in the germline V gene. The CDR3 has 16 residues. V shed 4 bases and J shed 8 bases, with 21 bases lying between them. The CDR3: CASSPLASGKEDIQYF. The DNA for the CDR3 is TGCGCCAGCAGCCCGCTAGCTTCGGGGAAGGAAGACATTCAGTACTTC.